This T cell receptor (beta chain) was recovered during a study of blood T cell repertoires in COVID-19. Original analysis: Amplification of reference gene primers provided the estimated nucleated cell counts. The method was immunoSEQ multiplex PCR; TCRdb's version includes in-frame clones alone and lacks a portion of them. The D gene and trimming were derived from the DNA, and the V and J assignments and clone size from that table. Of 85,000 to 90,000 clones listed, more than 70% are singletons. The germline V gene encodes CDR1 DFQATT and CDR2 SNEGSKA (reference sequence). The CDR3 loop spans 11 amino acids. Trimming removed 7 bases at V and 5 bases at J, with 12 bases between.

Sequenced material: peripheral blood. This chain connects TRBV20-1 to TRBJ2-7; a possible D gene is TRBD2 (5 bases). This sequence was found in a human donor in a cohort sampled during active COVID-19. The CDR3 sequence: CSVEGGNEQYF. CDR3 coding DNA: TGCAGTGTCGAGGGTGGAAACGAGCAGTACTTC.